A selection of T cell receptor beta chains follows, all from one sample in a study of T cells expressing NK-cell markers. TCRdb reprocessed the 5' RACE reads and stores each CDR3 protein as one record, lacking DNA. The sample spans a few hundred thousand distinct CDR3 sequences; the ten largest clones claim around 0.37%. Sequenced input: blood T cells: a sorted CD56 or NKG2C T cell subset, CD4+ or CD8+ T cells, or bulk PBMC T cells (not recorded which). Receptor source: a man aged 18 to 30 in good health. Each CDR3 is given with its conserved first and last residue. Each record gives: J gene, V gene, CDR3 protein.

J gene: TRBJ2-1; V gene: TRBV9; CDR3 protein: CASSYTLSRTGGLDEQFF
J gene: TRBJ2-1; V gene: TRBV5-5; CDR3 protein: CASSKERDPSFSYNEQFF
J gene: TRBJ1-5; V gene: TRBV30; CDR3 protein: CAWSVRMGNQPQHF
J gene: TRBJ2-1; V gene: TRBV9; CDR3 protein: CASSVDRTSGSREQFF
J gene: TRBJ2-1; V gene: TRBV10-2; CDR3 protein: CASTLANIQFF
J gene: TRBJ2-7; V gene: TRBV20-1; CDR3 protein: CSAVKGGTPYEQYF
J gene: TRBJ1-1; V gene: TRBV18; CDR3 protein: CASSPRTGVGPEAFF
J gene: TRBJ2-1; V gene: TRBV7-8; CDR3 protein: CASSLGLRRKDYNEQFF
J gene: TRBJ1-3; V gene: TRBV3-1; CDR3 protein: CASSLRDRGYGNTIYF
J gene: TRBJ2-1; V gene: TRBV7-8; CDR3 protein: CASSLMREGRYNEQFF
J gene: TRBJ2-3; V gene: TRBV4-3; CDR3 protein: CASSQDLGRGTDTQYF
J gene: TRBJ2-7; V gene: TRBV7-2; CDR3 protein: CASSLRPGQGVYEQYF
J gene: TRBJ2-1; V gene: TRBV11-1; CDR3 protein: CASSFSVNSYNEQFF
J gene: TRBJ2-1; V gene: TRBV20-1; CDR3 protein: CSARAGGPVYNEQFF
J gene: TRBJ2-7; V gene: TRBV12-3/TRBV12-4; CDR3 protein: CASSPGETRLAGIGYEQYF
J gene: TRBJ1-3; V gene: TRBV5-1; CDR3 protein: CASSLTGGNTIYF
J gene: TRBJ2-3; V gene: TRBV6-5; CDR3 protein: CASSYSVRGDTQYF
J gene: TRBJ2-3; V gene: TRBV10-2; CDR3 protein: CASSESPAMQYF
J gene: TRBJ2-7; V gene: TRBV4-3; CDR3 protein: CASSQDLASGYEQYF
J gene: TRBJ1-1; V gene: TRBV30; CDR3 protein: CAWSAWGGLNTEAFF
J gene: TRBJ2-5; V gene: TRBV7-2; CDR3 protein: CASSFHRGLGETQYF
J gene: TRBJ1-2; V gene: TRBV12-3/TRBV12-4; CDR3 protein: CASSTGPGRHGYTF
J gene: TRBJ2-1; V gene: TRBV7-2; CDR3 protein: CASSSIRGPYNEQFF
J gene: TRBJ2-7; V gene: TRBV5-1; CDR3 protein: CASSFRPGQGTYEQYF
J gene: TRBJ2-1; V gene: TRBV5-5; CDR3 protein: CASSLGGQSRYNEQFF
J gene: TRBJ1-2; V gene: TRBV20-1; CDR3 protein: CSAPIRGPGGYTF
J gene: TRBJ2-7; V gene: TRBV5-1; CDR3 protein: CASSLGTPTYEQYF
J gene: TRBJ2-1; V gene: TRBV6-1; CDR3 protein: CASSELAGAVGEQFF
J gene: TRBJ2-7; V gene: TRBV5-6; CDR3 protein: CASSIAYGHSYEQYF
J gene: TRBJ2-5; V gene: TRBV20-1; CDR3 protein: CSARADRQETQYF
J gene: TRBJ2-5; V gene: TRBV7-2; CDR3 protein: CASSLERVETQYF
J gene: TRBJ1-2; V gene: TRBV12-3/TRBV12-4; CDR3 protein: CASSPRGFVNYGYTF
J gene: TRBJ2-1; V gene: TRBV6-5; CDR3 protein: CASSPRGGEQFF
J gene: TRBJ2-2; V gene: TRBV30; CDR3 protein: CARTSGSTGELFF
J gene: TRBJ2-7; V gene: TRBV12-3/TRBV12-4; CDR3 protein: CASSLDGVVYEQYF
J gene: TRBJ2-7; V gene: TRBV9; CDR3 protein: CASSVGPAGGTYEQYF
J gene: TRBJ2-7; V gene: TRBV12-3/TRBV12-4; CDR3 protein: CASSFSASGQYF
J gene: TRBJ2-5; V gene: TRBV29-1; CDR3 protein: CSVEEARRTFRGAQYF
J gene: TRBJ1-1; V gene: TRBV3-1; CDR3 protein: CASSQEQGGTEAFF
J gene: TRBJ2-4; V gene: TRBV7-2; CDR3 protein: CASSPPAGGGAKNIQYF
J gene: TRBJ1-4; V gene: TRBV29-1; CDR3 protein: CSVSRGTRNEKLFF
J gene: TRBJ2-3; V gene: TRBV19; CDR3 protein: CASSMGGGSVGTDTQYF
J gene: TRBJ1-1; V gene: TRBV20-1; CDR3 protein: CSASGMATEAFF
J gene: TRBJ2-7; V gene: TRBV5-4; CDR3 protein: CASSVQGISYEQYF
J gene: TRBJ2-1; V gene: TRBV12-3/TRBV12-4; CDR3 protein: CASRLQGAGNNEQFF
J gene: TRBJ1-1; V gene: TRBV7-9; CDR3 protein: CASSLLTGTGNTEAFF
J gene: TRBJ2-7; V gene: TRBV7-2; CDR3 protein: CASSFGRSYEQYF
J gene: TRBJ2-3; V gene: TRBV12-3/TRBV12-4; CDR3 protein: CASSLGTSGTDTQYF
J gene: TRBJ2-7; V gene: TRBV7-6; CDR3 protein: CASSLTSGTGITYEQYF
J gene: TRBJ1-1; V gene: TRBV5-1; CDR3 protein: CASASATGDTEAFF
J gene: TRBJ2-6; V gene: TRBV12-3/TRBV12-4; CDR3 protein: CASSLARGRGANVLTF
J gene: TRBJ2-7; V gene: TRBV20-1; CDR3 protein: CSARLQGAVAYEQYF